These 12 T cell receptor beta chains came from one sample sequenced in a study of cytomegalovirus exposure and HLA in healthy donors. The PCR had 60 Vbeta and 13 Jbeta primers. Sequencing was performed with immunoSEQ multiplex PCR; in TCRdb, only in-frame clones are kept and a portion is missing. The sample holds under 200,000 clones, more than 60% seen once. The source material was PBMCs. These receptors originate from a man between 40 and 49 years old in good health and CMV-seronegative.

The chain recombines TRBV14 with TRBJ2-5; weak D call: TRBD1 (5 bases). V shed 11 bases and J shed 2 bases, with 15 bases lying between them. This CDR3 has 13 residues. In germline, CDR1 is SGHDN, CDR2 FVKESK. The CDR3 nucleotides are TGTGCCGTAGGGAACGCAGGGCAAGAGACCCAGTACTTC. It encodes CAVGNAGQETQYF.

This clone came up once. This chain links TRBV18 with TRBJ2-3, with 7 bases aligning to TRBD2. The CDR3 sequence is 15 residues long. After removal of 2 bases from V and 4 bases from J, the junction contained 6 bases not matched to a gene. Germline values: CDR1 KGHSH, CDR2 LQKENI. The CDR3 DNA reads as TGTGCCAGCTCACCAGTCACGGGGAGGGCAGATACGCAGTATTTT. Translated, it gives CASSPVTGRADTQYF.

The genes are TRBV19 and TRBJ2-1, with 12 bases lining up with TRBD2. The CDR3 consists of 16 residues. The V and J ends lost 6 bases and 8 bases, in that order; junction bases with no gene match: 11. Germline V gives CDR1 LNHDA, CDR2 SQIVND (reference sequence). CDR3 DNA: TGTGCCAGTAGCCCACCCGGACTAGCGGGGTTGTATGAGCAGTTCTTC. It specifies CASSPPGLAGLYEQFF.

This rearrangement joins TRBV11-2 to TRBJ2-5; 8 bases are shared with TRBD1. The ends lost 5 bases at V and 4 bases at J; junction bases unmatched: 9. Germline loops: CDR1 SGHAT, CDR2 FQNNGV. CDR3 length equals 15 residues. CDR3 sequence: CASSGTGGSGETQYF. The CDR3 DNA sequence: TGTGCCAGCAGCGGAACAGGGGGGAGTGGAGAGACCCAGTACTTC.

The rearrangement links TRBV6-4 to TRBJ1-5; D perhaps matches TRBD1 (5 bases). The ends were cut back, 8 bases at V and 2 bases at J, with 19 bases in the middle. This CDR3 spans 16 amino acids. The germline gives CDR1 MRHNA, CDR2 SNTAGT. This CDR3 is CASPDVGKGGNQPQHF. DNA of the CDR3: TGTGCCAGCCCGGACGTAGGGAAAGGGGGCAATCAGCCCCAGCATTTT.

The J gene is TRBJ2-5, the V gene TRBV29-1, with D possibly TRBD1 on 5 matching bases. The J call may not be correct, given that the DNA end is closer to TRBJ2-7. Germline loops: CDR1 SQVTM, CDR2 ANQGSEA. The CDR3 extends over 11 amino acids. The CDR3 is CSVGGSNEQYF. The DNA for the CDR3 is TGCAGCGTTGGGGGCAGCAACGAGCAGTACTTC.

This clone was found once. The J gene is TRBJ1-1, the V gene TRBV4-1; 12 bases line up with TRBD1. There are 15 residues in the CDR3. Germline V CDR1 and CDR2: MGHRA, YSYEKL. The J segment lost 11 bases and the V segment lost 2 bases, leaving 9 bases of the junction unmatched. CDR3 bases: TGCGCCAGCAGCCAACCGGGACAGGGGGCGGTTTTCGCTTTCTTT. Protein product: CASSQPGQGAVFAFF.

With respect to this clone: The junction departs from germline at one end; a sequencing error may be responsible. J is TRBJ2-1 and V is TRBV7-7; possibly TRBD1 for D (6 bases). The germline V gene encodes CDR1 SSHAT and CDR2 FNYEAQ (reference sequence). The CDR3 has 17 amino acids. CDR3 coding DNA: TGTGCTAGCAGCCCCGCCGGCCCGGGACACAACTACAATGAGCAGTTCTTC. Its translation is CASSPAGPGHNYNEQFF.

The genes are TRBV25-1 and TRBJ1-3, with TRBD1 as a possible D gene (5 bases). This CDR3 comprises 16 residues. Trimming removed 2 bases from V and 3 bases from J, with 14 bases in between. Germline V lookup: CDR1 MGHDK, CDR2 SYGVNS. The CDR3 nucleotides read TGTGCCAGCAGTGAACTGGACACCCTCGGTGGAAACACCATATATTTT. Its translation: CASSELDTLGGNTIYF.

This clone was counted a single time. This sequence joins TRBV4-3 and TRBJ2-7; TRBD2 is a possible D gene (5 bases). The germline V gene has CDR1 LGHNA and CDR2 YSLEER. V was trimmed by 1 base and J by 1 base, leaving 8 bases between them. The CDR3 has 14 amino acids. The DNA for the CDR3 is TGCGCCAGCAGCCAAGGACGGGGTTCCTACGAGCAGTACTTC. This codes for CASSQGRGSYEQYF.

J is TRBJ2-1 and V is TRBV7-9; 11 bases are a match to TRBD1. CDR1 SEHNR and CDR2 FQNEAQ come from the germline V gene (reference sequence). There are 15 residues in the CDR3. The trim removed 5 bases at V and 6 bases at J, leaving 6 bases unmatched. CDR3: CASSRYGTGGNEQFF. In DNA, the CDR3 is TGTGCCAGCAGCCGTTACGGGACAGGGGGCAATGAGCAGTTCTTC.

The J gene is TRBJ2-7, the V gene TRBV6-5, with D unresolved. The V end lost 8 bases, the J end lost 2 bases, and 7 bases lay between the germline ends. Germline CDR1 MNHEY, CDR2 SVGAGI. This CDR3 has 11 amino acids. The CDR3 DNA reads TGTGCCAGCGGCCCCGCCTACGAGCAGTACTTC. This gives the protein CASGPAYEQYF.